A selection of T cell receptor beta chains follows, all from one sample in a study of memory CD4+ T cells and cytomegalovirus serostatus. The method was immunoSEQ multiplex PCR; TCRdb's version includes in-frame clones alone and lacks a portion of them. The sample has tens of thousands of clones; roughly 85% are singletons. The sample consisted of memory CD4+ T cells from blood. Every receptor here comes from an adult in good health and CMV-seropositive. Each CDR3 is given with its conserved first and last residue. The D gene is left open where the match is weak. The size field is filled for only some rows; it gives once, few, many or a size class.

few	TRBV25-1	TRBD1	TRBJ1-1	CASSESIRGLETEAFF	TGTGCCAGCAGTGAAAGCATCAGGGGGCTGGAAACTGAAGCTTTCTTT
.	TRBV4-3	.	TRBJ2-3	CASSQDSRGGDTQYF	TGCGCCAGCAGCCAAGACAGTCGAGGTGGAGATACGCAGTATTTT
once	TRBV28	TRBD1	TRBJ2-7	CASSRQGVRNEQYF	TGTGCCAGCTCCAGACAGGGCGTAAGGAACGAGCAGTACTTC
few	TRBV27	.	TRBJ2-3	CASSSPSTVSTDTQYF	TGTGCCAGCAGTTCCCCCTCGACAGTTAGCACAGATACGCAGTATTTT
once	TRBV2	TRBD1	TRBJ2-5	CASRRQGEQETQYF	TGTGCCAGCAGGAGACAGGGGGAACAAGAGACCCAGTACTTC
.	TRBV14	.	TRBJ1-6	CASSLQGGWANSPLHF	TGTGCCAGCAGCCTACAGGGTGGTTGGGCTAATTCACCCCTCCACTTT
.	TRBV7-8	TRBD1	TRBJ2-5	CASSSSGQGRETQYF	TGTGCCAGCAGCTCGTCGGGACAGGGGCGAGAGACCCAGTACTTC
.	TRBV2	TRBD1	TRBJ2-1	CASSSSGTGVNEQFF	TGTGCCAGCAGTTCCTCCGGGACAGGGGTTAATGAGCAGTTCTTC
.	TRBV18	.	TRBJ2-6	CASSPPDVASGANVLTF	TGTGCCAGCTCACCACCGGACGTAGCCTCTGGGGCCAACGTCCTGACTTTC
.	TRBV4-3	.	TRBJ2-1	CASARGDGSPTQCSYNEQFF	TGCGCCAGCGCGCGAGGGGACGGGAGCCCAACACAGTGCTCCTACAATGAGCAGTTCTTC
.	TRBV7-9	.	TRBJ1-1	CASSLGLGNTEAFF	TGTGCCAGCAGCTTAGGTCTCGGAAACACTGAAGCTTTCTTT
.	TRBV11-2	.	TRBJ2-1	CASSLDLTFSYNEQFF	TGTGCCAGCAGCTTAGATCTGACTTTCTCCTACAATGAGCAGTTCTTC
.	TRBV9	.	TRBJ2-1	CASSVSYNEQFF	TGTGCCAGCAGCGTAAGCTACAATGAGCAGTTCTTC
medium-sized	TRBV7-9	TRBD1	TRBJ1-5	CASSLGGTGNQPQHF	TGTGCCAGCAGCTTAGGGGGGACAGGCAATCAGCCCCAGCATTTT
.	TRBV13	.	TRBJ2-5	CASSLGRRQQETQYF	TGTGCCAGCAGCTTAGGCCGGAGACAACAAGAGACCCAGTACTTC
.	TRBV19	TRBD2	TRBJ2-7	CASSIGGGAKEQYF	TGTGCCAGTAGTATTGGCGGGGGGGCCAAGGAGCAGTACTTC
.	TRBV7-7	TRBD1	TRBJ2-3	CASSPGTGRTDTQYF	TGTGCCAGCAGCCCCGGGACAGGGCGGACAGATACGCAGTATTTT
.	TRBV7-9	.	TRBJ1-2	CASSPRGHGYTF	TGTGCCAGCAGCCCTAGAGGGCATGGCTACACCTTC
.	TRBV4-2	.	TRBJ2-1	CASSQGDRSSYNEQFF	TGTGCCAGCAGCCAAGGGGACCGGAGCTCCTACAATGAGCAGTTCTTC
.	TRBV5-4	.	TRBJ2-3	CASSLGFGGGTDTQYF	TGTGCCAGCAGCTTGGGATTTGGCGGGGGCACAGATACGCAGTATTTT
.	TRBV9	.	TRBJ2-5	CASSVGGETQYF	TGTGCCAGCAGCGTAGGTGGGGAGACCCAGTACTTC
.	TRBV5-1	.	TRBJ1-4	CASSRGSQASSNEKLFF	TGCGCCAGCAGCCGGGGGAGTCAGGCGTCTTCTAATGAAAAACTGTTTTTT
.	TRBV6-5	.	TRBJ1-2	CASSYGGEYYGYTF	TGTGCCAGCAGTTACGGTGGAGAGTACTATGGCTACACCTTC
once	TRBV2	.	TRBJ1-5	CASSVQVVNQPQHF	TGTGCCAGCAGCGTACAAGTAGTCAATCAGCCCCAGCATTTT
.	TRBV7-2	.	TRBJ2-3	CASSLWGAGTDTQYF	TGTGCCAGCAGCTTATGGGGGGCAGGCACAGATACGCAGTATTTT
.	TRBV10-3	.	TRBJ2-7	CAISESEYEQYF	TGTGCCATCAGTGAGTCTGAGTACGAGCAGTACTTC